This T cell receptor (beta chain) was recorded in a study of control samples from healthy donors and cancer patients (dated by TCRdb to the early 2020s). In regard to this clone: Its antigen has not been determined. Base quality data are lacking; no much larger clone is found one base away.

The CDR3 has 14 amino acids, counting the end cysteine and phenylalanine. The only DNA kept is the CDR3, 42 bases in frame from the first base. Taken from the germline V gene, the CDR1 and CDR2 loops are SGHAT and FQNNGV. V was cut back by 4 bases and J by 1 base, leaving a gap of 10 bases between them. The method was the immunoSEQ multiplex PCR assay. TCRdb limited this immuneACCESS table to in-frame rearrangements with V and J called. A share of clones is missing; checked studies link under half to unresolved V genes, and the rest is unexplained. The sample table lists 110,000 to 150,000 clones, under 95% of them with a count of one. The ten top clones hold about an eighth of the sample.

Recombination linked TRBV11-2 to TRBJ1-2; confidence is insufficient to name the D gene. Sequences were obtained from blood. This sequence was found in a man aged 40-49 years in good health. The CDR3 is CASSSFPVNYGYTF. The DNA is TGTGCCAGCAGCTCCTTCCCGGTTAACTATGGCTACACCTTC.